Listed below are T cell receptor beta chains from one sample, sequenced in a study of cytomegalovirus exposure and HLA in healthy donors. The assay was immunoSEQ multiplex PCR, and TCRdb's table has in-frame clones only and misses some. The table includes more than 95,000 clones, almost 80% detected once. Specimen: PBMCs. The receptors originated from a man aged 50 to 59 in good health and CMV-seropositive. CDR3s include the opening cysteine and the closing phenylalanine or tryptophan. The D gene is left open where the match is weak. The size of a clone is reported for some rows only, either as once, few or many, or as a class for expanded clones.

v_gene	abundance	len	d_gene	j_gene	CDR3aa	CDR3nt
TRBV6-5	.	11	.	TRBJ2-1	CASQRDNEQFF	TGTGCCAGCCAGCGAGACAATGAGCAGTTCTTC
TRBV7-8	.	20	.	TRBJ2-7	CASTSSGRRGDGSYGYEQYF	TGTGCCAGCACCTCCTCTGGGCGCCGGGGAGACGGGAGTTATGGTTACGAGCAGTACTTC
TRBV5-1	.	13	.	TRBJ2-3	CASHEGRADTQYF	TGCGCCAGCCATGAGGGCCGGGCAGATACGCAGTATTTT
TRBV28	once	11	.	TRBJ2-2	CATRDTGELFF	TGTGCCACCCGGGACACCGGGGAGCTGTTTTTT
TRBV5-4	.	13	.	TRBJ1-1	CASSLVGDTEAFF	TGTGCCAGCAGCTTGGTAGGGGACACTGAAGCTTTCTTT
TRBV19	.	13	.	TRBJ2-7	CASSTLISHEQYF	TGTGCCAGTAGTACCCTAATTAGTCACGAGCAGTACTTC
TRBV15	.	14	.	TRBJ2-5	CATSRVPYKETQYF	TGTGCCACCAGCAGAGTACCCTATAAGGAGACCCAGTACTTC
TRBV30	.	15	TRBD2	TRBJ2-1	CAWSVGLAEGNEQFF	TGTGCCTGGAGTGTCGGACTAGCGGAAGGGAATGAGCAGTTCTTC
TRBV21-1	few	15	.	TRBJ2-5	CASSTIGRGKETQYF	TGTGCCAGCAGCACAATAGGCCGCGGAAAAGAGACCCAGTACTTC
TRBV28	once	14	TRBD1	TRBJ2-5	CASIRGPGQETQYF	TGTGCCAGCATTAGGGGGCCCGGGCAAGAGACCCAGTACTTC
TRBV19	.	15	.	TRBJ2-1	CASSIAGTFYNEQFF	TGTGCCAGTAGTATCGCCGGGACTTTTTACAATGAGCAGTTCTTC
TRBV6-6	.	14	TRBD2	TRBJ2-2	CASRGLAGTGELFF	TGTGCCAGCAGAGGGCTAGCGGGTACGGGGGAGCTGTTTTTT
TRBV7-9	once	16	.	TRBJ2-7	CASSFTMTGAPYEQYF	TGTGCCAGCAGCTTCACAATGACAGGAGCCCCCTACGAGCAGTACTTC
TRBV7-2	.	17	TRBD2	TRBJ2-3	CASNLARLSGTLDTQYF	TGTGCCAGCAACCTGGCCAGACTTAGCGGGACCTTGGATACGCAGTATTTT
TRBV4-3	.	15	.	TRBJ2-6	CASSREMVGANVLTF	TGCGCCAGCAGCCGCGAAATGGTGGGGGCCAACGTCCTGACTTTC
TRBV27	.	14	TRBD2	TRBJ2-7	CASSRLAGVYEQYF	TGTGCCAGCAGCCGACTAGCGGGAGTGTACGAGCAGTACTTC
TRBV12-2	.	14	.	TRBJ2-7	CASEPKDRRLHKYF	TGTGCAAGTGAACCGAAGGACAGGCGCCTACATAAGTACTTC
TRBV29-1	once	13	TRBD1	TRBJ2-7	CSVGTGAPYEQYF	TGCAGCGTTGGGACAGGGGCCCCCTACGAGCAGTACTTC
TRBV7-8	few	14	.	TRBJ2-7	CASSVMGHSNEQYF	TGTGCCAGCAGCGTAATGGGACATTCGAACGAGCAGTACTTC
TRBV5-1	.	15	.	TRBJ2-1	CASSLATGSNNEQFF	TGCGCCAGCAGCTTGGCCACAGGTTCAAACAATGAGCAGTTCTTC
TRBV5-4	.	15	.	TRBJ2-3	CASSIMTSSTDTQYF	TGTGCCAGCAGCATAATGACTAGTTCCACAGATACGCAGTATTTT
TRBV6-1	.	13	.	TRBJ2-7	CASREGAGREQYF	TGTGCCAGCAGGGAGGGTGCGGGACGCGAGCAGTACTTC
TRBV30	.	14	TRBD2	TRBJ2-5	CACPTAAGGETQYF	TGTGCCTGCCCGACAGCGGCGGGGGGAGAGACCCAGTACTTC
TRBV6-1	.	15	.	TRBJ1-3	CASSDQTRVGNTIYF	TGTGCCAGCAGTGACCAAACGAGGGTTGGAAACACCATATATTTT
TRBV7-9	.	18	TRBD2	TRBJ2-7	CSSSFAGKTSGATYEQYF	TGTTCCAGCAGCTTCGCAGGGAAGACTAGCGGGGCTACCTACGAGCAGTACTTC
TRBV6-5	once	14	.	TRBJ1-1	CASSVAGLIAEAFF	TGTGCCAGCAGTGTCGCAGGGTTGATCGCTGAAGCTTTCTTT
TRBV6-6	.	14	TRBD1	TRBJ1-4	CASRHGQGYEKLFF	TGTGCCAGCAGACATGGACAGGGGTATGAAAAACTGTTTTTT
TRBV9	.	16	.	TRBJ2-3	CASSVGSGRPTDTQYF	TGTGCCAGCAGCGTAGGGAGCGGAAGGCCCACAGATACGCAGTATTTT
TRBV6-4	.	14	.	TRBJ1-6	CASSEQGSRSPLHF	TGTGCCAGCAGTGAGCAGGGGTCGAGATCACCCCTCCACTTT
TRBV5-4	.	17	.	TRBJ1-3	CASSLAGGTDSGNTIYF	TGTGCCAGCAGCTTGGCCGGGGGTACCGACTCTGGAAACACCATATATTTT
TRBV5-5	.	15	.	TRBJ2-2	CASSSIQGGTGELFF	TGTGCCAGCAGCTCGATACAGGGAGGGACCGGGGAGCTGTTTTTT
TRBV2	.	13	.	TRBJ2-2	CASSVQGSGELFF	TGTGCCAGCAGTGTACAGGGTAGCGGGGAGCTGTTTTTT
TRBV9	.	15	.	TRBJ2-5	CASSPAGTPRETQYF	TGTGCCAGCAGCCCCGCCGGGACACCGAGAGAGACCCAGTACTTC
TRBV6-5	.	15	TRBD2	TRBJ2-7	CASSSILAASYEQYF	TGTGCCAGCAGTTCAATACTAGCGGCCTCCTACGAGCAGTACTTC
TRBV27	.	15	TRBD2	TRBJ2-1	CASSLLAGGPYEQFF	TGTGCCAGTTCATTACTAGCGGGAGGGCCCTATGAGCAGTTCTTC
TRBV9	.	16	.	TRBJ2-6	CASSVDGSSGANVLTF	TGTGCCAGCAGCGTCGACGGGTCCTCTGGGGCCAACGTCCTGACTTTC
TRBV11-2	.	13	.	TRBJ1-5	CASSLGENQPQHF	TGTGCCAGCAGCTTAGGGGAGAATCAGCCCCAGCATTTT
TRBV27	.	13	.	TRBJ2-7	CASRRAGDYEQYF	TGTGCCTCTCGGCGGGCAGGGGACTACGAGCAGTACTTC
TRBV19	.	16	TRBD1	TRBJ2-1	CASSIGTGGLYNEQFF	TGTGCCAGCAGTATAGGGACAGGGGGATTATACAATGAGCAGTTCTTC
TRBV9	.	14	.	TRBJ2-1	CASSHHGTIDEQFF	TGTGCCAGCAGCCACCACGGGACAATCGATGAGCAGTTCTTC
TRBV10-3	.	13	TRBD2	TRBJ2-7	CAISEGTSSEQYF	TGTGCCATCAGTGAGGGGACTAGTAGCGAGCAGTACTTC
TRBV5-8	.	14	.	TRBJ2-4	CASSLGQAKNIQYF	TGTGCCAGCAGCTTAGGACAAGCCAAAAACATTCAGTACTTC
TRBV6-5	.	15	TRBD2	TRBJ2-1	CASSRTSGAYNEQFF	TGTGCCAGCAGCCGTACTAGCGGAGCTTACAATGAGCAGTTCTTC
TRBV25-1	.	16	.	TRBJ2-6	CASSEYGRAGANVLTF	TGTGCCAGCAGTGAATATGGCCGGGCTGGGGCCAACGTCCTGACTTTC
TRBV2	.	14	.	TRBJ2-3	CATTTGGSTDTQYF	TGTGCCACCACCACGGGGGGCAGCACAGATACGCAGTATTTT
TRBV6-1	.	15	.	TRBJ2-4	CASSELSSTQNIQYF	TGTGCCAGCAGTGAGTTGTCTAGCACCCAAAACATTCAGTACTTC
TRBV6-1	.	14	TRBD1	TRBJ1-4	CASIKDRLNEKLFF	TGTGCCAGCATTAAGGACAGGCTTAATGAAAAACTGTTTTTT
TRBV5-1	.	14	TRBD1	TRBJ2-5	CASSVGQGKETQYF	TGCGCCAGCAGCGTAGGACAGGGTAAAGAGACCCAGTACTTC